This paragraph reports one T cell receptor beta chain. Together with thyroid ultrasound, orbital computed tomography, serum thyroxine and TRAb, clinical symptoms were used for diagnoses. Each 10 ml fresh peripheral blood draw supplied the PBMCs. TCR beta CDR3 sequences were amplified from RNA transcripts. RT-PCR in the first round (using the HTBI primer set) targeted the TCR CDR3. Each CDR3 protein is one row after TCRdb ran MiXCR on the multiplex PCR reads. The table lists hundreds of thousands of distinct CDR3 sequences, about 12% of them singletons. The data originate from a study of T cells in Graves' hyperthyroidism and ophthalmopathy. The CDR3 runs 14 residues. The germline V gene encodes CDR1 LNHDA and CDR2 SQIVND (reference sequence). Losses at the gene ends were 7 bases for V and 2 bases for J; bases not matched to a gene: 6.

Specimen: blood. The chain carries TRBV19 and TRBJ2-3; 7 bases agree with TRBD1. The source of this sequence is a woman aged 18-29 years with Graves' hyperthyroidism. CDR3 DNA: TGTGCCAGTATCGACAGGGCGGTCACAGATACGCAGTATTTT. Its translation is CASIDRAVTDTQYF.